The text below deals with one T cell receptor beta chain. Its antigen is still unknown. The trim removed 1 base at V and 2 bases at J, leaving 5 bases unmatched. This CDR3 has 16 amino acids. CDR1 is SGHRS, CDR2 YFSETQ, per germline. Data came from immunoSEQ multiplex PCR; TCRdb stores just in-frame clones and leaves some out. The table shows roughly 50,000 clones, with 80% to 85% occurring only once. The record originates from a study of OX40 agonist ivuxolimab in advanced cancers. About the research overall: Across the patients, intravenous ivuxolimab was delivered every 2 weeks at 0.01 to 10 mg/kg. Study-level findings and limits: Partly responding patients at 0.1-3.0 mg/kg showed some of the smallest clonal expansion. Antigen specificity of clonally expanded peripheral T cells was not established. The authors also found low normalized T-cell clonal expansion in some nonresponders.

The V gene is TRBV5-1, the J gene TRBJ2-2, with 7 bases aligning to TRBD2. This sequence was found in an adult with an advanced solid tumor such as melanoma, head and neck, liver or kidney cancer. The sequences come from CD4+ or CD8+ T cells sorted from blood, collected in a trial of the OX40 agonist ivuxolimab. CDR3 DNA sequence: TGCGCCAGCAGCTTGAGTCCGGGAGGAAACACCGGGGAGCTGTTTTTT. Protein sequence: CASSLSPGGNTGELFF.